This TCR beta chain was recorded in a study of OX40 agonist ivuxolimab in advanced cancers. In germline, CDR1 is MNHNS, CDR2 SASEGT. V was cut by 4 bases and J by 4 bases, with 10 bases left in between. This CDR3 is built from 13 residues. Regarding the study as a whole: Expanded clones belonging to CD8+ T cells outnumbered, on average, those of CD4+. Clonal expansion was seen in CD4+ and CD8+ blood T cells by week 6 at 0.1 to 3.0 mg/kg. Part of the nonresponder group also had normalized T-cell clonal expansion that was low.

A history of autoimmune disease or systemic immunosuppression excluded patients. Assay: immunoSEQ multiplex PCR; the TCRdb copy retains only in-frame clones and omits some. Of 80,000 to 100,000 clones in the sample, about 90% were seen once. This clone was observed once. Its specificity is not known. The clonotype comes from an adult with an advanced solid tumor such as melanoma, head and neck, liver or kidney cancer. Source: CD4+ or CD8+ T cells sorted from blood, taken in a trial of the OX40 agonist ivuxolimab. The genes are TRBV6-1 and TRBJ1-1, with no clear D. Written as DNA, the CDR3 is TGTGCCAGCAGTGTTGGGGTGGGCACTGAAGCTTTCTTT. Its protein is CASSVGVGTEAFF.